In its sample, the clone carrying this T cell receptor (beta chain) was seen many times. These data are taken from a study of T cells in Graves' hyperthyroidism and ophthalmopathy. About the research overall: Any treatment followed the collection of peripheral blood at initial diagnosis.

The CDR3 regions of TCR beta were amplified from RNA transcripts. During a first-round RT-PCR of the TCR CDR3, the HTBI primer set was used. Each CDR3 protein is one row after TCRdb ran MiXCR on the multiplex PCR reads. The data hold some 180,000 distinct CDR3 sequences, with around a sixth observed a single time. An absence of ophthalmopathy progression within 18 months meant stable Graves' hyperthyroidism. The CDR3 is made up of 19 amino acids. J was trimmed by 2 bases and V by 5 bases; bases with no gene match: 12. Per the germline V gene, CDR1 is SGHVS and CDR2 is FQNEAQ. The chain employs TRBV7-8 and TRBJ2-7; 16 bases are a match to TRBD2. The source of this sequence is a woman between 45 and 65 years old with Graves' hyperthyroidism. The sequenced material came from blood. CDR3 DNA sequence: TGTGCCAGCAGCCGGGACTCCGGGACTAGCGGGAGGGCCACCTACGAGCAGTACTTC. Encoded protein: CASSRDSGTSGRATYEQYF.